The clone carrying this T cell receptor beta chain was seen only once. Using immunoSEQ multiplex PCR, the repertoire was profiled, and TCRdb retains in-frame clones only, with some absent. The sample has more than 1.2 million clones, approximately 98.5% seen once. The data belong to a study of shared clonotypes between healthy human individuals. This CDR3 comprises 16 residues. Germline lookup yields CDR1 LNHDA and CDR2 SQIVND (reference sequence). Unmatched junction bases numbered 8, after V lost 3 bases and J lost 5 bases. The origin of this receptor is a man aged 25 to 40 in good health. This chain joins TRBV19 and TRBJ2-2; TRBD1 matches at 8 bases. Sequencing was done on a sample of naive CD4+ T cells sorted from blood. Sample subset: CD45RA+ positively selected. The CDR3: CASSMVRGPSTGELFF. CDR3 sequence (DNA): TGTGCCAGTAGTATGGTCAGGGGGCCTTCGACCGGGGAGCTGTTTTTT.